These 13 T cell receptor beta chains came from one sample sequenced in a study of early stage breast cancer tumors. Sequencing used immunoSEQ multiplex PCR; TCRdb keeps in-frame clones, though not all of them. The sample lists over 11,000 clones; 75% to 85% were seen once. The material sequenced was normal breast tissue next to the tumor. Receptor source: a person aged 45 to 59 with breast cancer.

This clone was picked up a small number of times. The chain carries TRBV6-4 and TRBJ1-1; possibly TRBD1 for D (6 bases). Trimming removed 7 bases from V and 3 bases from J, with 15 bases in between. This CDR3 contains 14 residues. The germline CDR1 and CDR2 sequences are MRHNA and SNTAGT. This CDR3 reads CASTMLGGDTEAFF. The CDR3 DNA follows: TGTGCCAGCACAATGTTAGGGGGGGACACTGAAGCTTTCTTT.

CDR3 residues: CASSYAGQGGYEQYF. CDR3 in DNA: TGTGCCAGCAGTTATGCCGGACAGGGCGGCTACGAGCAGTACTTC. The rearrangement links TRBV6-5 to TRBJ2-7; 8 bases align to TRBD1. The CDR3 has 15 amino acids. The V and J ends lost 3 bases and 3 bases, in that order; junction bases with no gene match: 7. Per the germline V gene, CDR1 is MNHEY and CDR2 is SVGAGI.

The sample holds a few counts of this clone. The chain links TRBV30 to TRBJ1-5, with D unresolved. Germline lookup yields CDR1 GTSNPN and CDR2 SVGIG (reference sequence). V lost 1 base to trimming and J lost 6 bases, with 10 bases between them. CDR3 size: 13 residues. CDR3 in DNA: TGTGCCTGGAGTGCGGACCTTCTTCAGCCCCAGCATTTT. Translating gives CAWSADLLQPQHF.

The V call is TRBV2, the J call TRBJ2-3, with D uncertain. V lost 0 bases to trimming and J lost 13 bases, with 17 bases between them. Germline CDR1 SNHLY, CDR2 FYNNEI. The CDR3 totals 14 residues. The CDR3 protein is CASSEAPARHPEYF. In DNA form, the CDR3 reads TGTGCCAGCAGTGAAGCGCCGGCCCGGCACCCTGAGTATTTT. The entire variable domain, with the rest obtained from reference TRBV2 and TRBJ2-3, is as follows: EPEVTQTPSHQVTQMGQEVILRCVPISNHLYFYWYRQILGQKVEFLVSFYNNEISEKSEIFDDQFSVERPDGSNFTLKIRSTKLEDSAMYFCASSEAPARHPEYFGPGTRLTVL.

CDR3: CASSQEVRGPSGYTF. The CDR3 DNA sequence: TGCGCCAGCAGCCAAGAAGTGCGGGGTCCGAGTGGCTACACCTTC. V is TRBV4-3 and J is TRBJ1-2; no reliable D call. Germline V gives CDR1 LGHNA, CDR2 YSLEER. Trimming took 0 bases from V and 7 from J, leaving 15 bases between them. CDR3 size: 15 residues.

The chain joins TRBV5-1 to TRBJ1-1; 7 bases align to TRBD1. The CDR3 spans 15 residues. Trimming took 5 bases from V and 4 from J; bases not matched to a gene: 11. Germline V gives CDR1 SGHRS, CDR2 YFSETQ. CDR3 DNA: TGCGCCAGCAGTATTCAGGGGGAAGGAAGCACTGAAGCTTTCTTT. This sequence encodes CASSIQGEGSTEAFF.

The chain uses TRBV28 and TRBJ1-1, with 9 bases matching TRBD1. The CDR3 covers 17 residues. The V and J ends lost 3 bases and 1 base, in that order; junction bases with no gene match: 9. Germline V lookup: CDR1 MDHEN, CDR2 SYDVKM. The CDR3 here is CASSFTPRDRENTEAFF. CDR3 nucleotides: TGTGCCAGCAGTTTCACCCCCCGGGACAGGGAGAACACTGAAGCTTTCTTT.

The rearrangement links TRBV5-5 to TRBJ2-1; TRBD1 matches at 8 bases. V lost 1 base and J lost 9; bases outside the gene matches: 15. CDR1 is SGHKS and CDR2 is YYEKEE in the germline V gene (reference sequence). The CDR3 contains 17 residues. This chain's CDR3 is CASSLNLQGAAWVEQFF. Written as DNA, the CDR3 is TGTGCCAGCAGCTTGAATCTCCAGGGGGCAGCATGGGTTGAGCAGTTCTTC. Using reference TRBV5-5 and TRBJ2-1 for the parts outside the CDR3, the full variable domain is DAGVTQSPTHLIKTRGQQVTLRCSPISGHKSVSWYQQVLGQGPQFIFQYYEKEERGRGNFPDRFSARQFPNYSSELNVNALLLGDSALYLCASSLNLQGAAWVEQFFGPGTRLTVL.

The V call is TRBV13, the J call TRBJ1-2; TRBD1 might be the D (5 bases). Germline V gene lookup returns CDR1 PRHDT and CDR2 FYEKMQ (reference sequence). V lost 6 bases to trimming and J lost 7 bases, with 12 bases between them. The CDR3 consists of 12 residues. CDR3 sequence reads: CASSGGRTGYTF. The DNA of the CDR3 is TGTGCCAGCAGTGGGGGGAGAACTGGCTACACCTTC.

This chain's CDR3 is CASSEVGKLFF. CDR3 sequence (DNA): TGTGCCAGCAGTGAAGTAGGAAAACTGTTTTTT. The chain joins TRBV6-1 to TRBJ1-4, with D unclear. Germline CDR1 MNHNS, CDR2 SASEGT. This CDR3 spans 11 amino acids. V was shortened by 1 base and J by 10 bases, with 4 bases between the two germline ends.

The chain combines TRBV19 with TRBJ2-7; D gene unclear. V was pared by 1 base and J by 3 bases, with 7 bases between. This CDR3 contains 13 residues. Germline V gene data show CDR1 as LNHDA and CDR2 as SQIVND (reference sequence). CDR3 nucleotides: TGTGCCAGTAGTATAGGAACACTCTACGAGCAGTACTTC. Residues: CASSIGTLYEQYF.

CDR3 protein: CAISEEGASNQPQHF. The CDR3 DNA reads TGTGCCATCAGTGAGGAGGGGGCTAGCAATCAGCCCCAGCATTTT. This sequence joins TRBV10-3 and TRBJ1-5, with 7 bases identical to TRBD1. The CDR3 totals 15 residues. The germline V gene encodes CDR1 ENHRY and CDR2 SYGVKD. Germline trimming cut 2 bases from V and 0 bases from J; bases unmatched to any gene: 1.

This rearrangement joins TRBV30 to TRBJ1-5; weak D call: TRBD1 (5 bases). CDR3 length: 14 amino acids. Germline CDR1 is GTSNPN and CDR2 is SVGIG (reference sequence). Trimming shortened V by 4 bases and J by 2 bases, and 12 bases separated the two germline ends. CDR3 DNA: TGTGCCTGGACTGGGGGGGAGGGCAATCAGCCCCAGCATTTT. This translates into CAWTGGEGNQPQHF.